Listed here are 9 T cell receptor beta chains from one sample, sequenced in a study of T cells after yellow fever vaccination. From the 5' RACE reads, TCRdb called clonotypes with MiXCR, one entry per CDR3 protein. The table includes about 360,000 distinct CDR3 sequences, approximately 6% detected once. Sample: PBMCs, taken 5 days after the yellow fever booster vaccination. These receptors came from a man aged 25-45 years who received the YFV17D yellow fever vaccine.

This clonotype was found many times. V gene TRBV5-1 combines with J gene TRBJ2-3; 10 nucleotides match TRBD2. The germline V gene has CDR1 SGHRS and CDR2 YFSETQ. The CDR3 has 20 amino acids. Trimming removed 0 bases from V and 3 bases from J; junction bases left unmatched: 16. CDR3 bases: TGCGCCAGCAGCTTGGCCCGAGCTAGCGGGAGTTTGTCGGGGACAGATACGCAGTATTTT. Translated: CASSLARASGSLSGTDTQYF. The whole variable domain, filled in from reference TRBV5-1 and TRBJ2-3, reads KAGVTQTPRYLIKTRGQQVTLSCSPISGHRSVSWYQQTPGQGLQFLFEYFSETQRNKGNFPGRFSGRQFSNSRSEMNVSTLELGDSALYLCASSLARASGSLSGTDTQYFGPGTRLTVL.

In its sample, this clonotype was seen a few times. J is TRBJ1-2 and V is TRBV15, with D uncertain. Germline loops: CDR1 LNHNV, CDR2 YYDKDF (reference sequence). CDR3 length: 13 amino acids. V was cut by 0 bases and J by 8 bases, with 10 bases left in between. The CDR3, as DNA: TGTGCCACCAGCAGAGATGGGCGGGAGGGCTACACCTTC. This sequence encodes CATSRDGREGYTF.

This clonotype showed up many times. The chain couples TRBV5-1 to TRBJ2-5; TRBD1 agrees at 9 bases. The CDR3 is made up of 19 amino acids. The germline CDR1 and CDR2 sequences are SGHRS and YFSETQ. V was pared by 1 base and J by 0 bases, with 13 bases of the junction left unmatched. The CDR3 protein is CASSLRQGVGRAYQETQYF. CDR3 in DNA: TGCGCCAGCAGCTTGCGACAGGGGGTCGGGAGAGCGTACCAAGAGACCCAGTACTTC.

This clonotype was counted only a few times. Written as DNA, the CDR3 is TGTGCCATCTCGGGGGCAGGGACCTACGAGCAGTACTTC. This encodes CAISGAGTYEQYF. The chain couples TRBV10-3 to TRBJ2-7; D tentatively reads TRBD1 or TRBD2 (6 bases each). Trimming took off 8 bases at V and 2 bases at J, with 13 bases between the two ends. The CDR3 totals 13 residues. From germline, CDR1 is ENHRY and CDR2 SYGVKD.

The chain combines TRBV6-1 with TRBJ2-3; possibly TRBD2 for D (6 bases). V dropped 6 bases and J dropped 0 bases, with 16 bases sitting between them. The CDR3 runs to 16 residues. Per the germline V gene, CDR1 is MNHNS and CDR2 is SASEGT. The CDR3 sequence is CASSLAGRGSTDTQYF. The CDR3 bases are TGTGCCAGCAGCCTCGCGGGGCGCGGAAGCACAGATACGCAGTATTTT.

This clonotype was observed once. The J gene is TRBJ2-3, the V gene TRBV2; tentatively, D is TRBD1 (6 bases). This CDR3 has 13 amino acids. Trimming took 9 bases from V and 2 from J, leaving 12 bases between them. Per the germline V gene, CDR1 is SNHLY and CDR2 is FYNNEI. CDR3 sequence reads: CARLDRLTDTQYF. In DNA, the CDR3 is TGTGCCAGACTGGACAGACTCACAGATACGCAGTATTTT.

This clonotype occurred a few times. The rearrangement links TRBV6-5 to TRBJ2-1; D perhaps matches TRBD2 (5 bases). Germline V gene data show CDR1 as MNHEY and CDR2 as SVGAGI. The CDR3 runs 16 residues. Trimming shortened V by 0 bases and J by 7 bases, and 16 bases separated the two germline ends. The CDR3 region is CASSYSRLRVGNEQFF. The DNA of the CDR3 is TGTGCCAGCAGTTACTCGAGGTTGAGGGTAGGAAATGAGCAGTTCTTC.

As concerns this clonotype: One base away lies a much larger clone, so this may be a sequencing read error. The CDR3: CASSSPGIGTDTQYF. DNA of the CDR3: TGCGCCAGCAGCTCCCCAGGAATTGGGACAGATACGCAGTATTTT. V is TRBV5-1 and J is TRBJ2-3, with D unclear. This CDR3 is built from 15 residues. Trimming removed 3 bases from V and 3 bases from J, with 14 bases in between. CDR1 SGHRS and CDR2 YFSETQ come from the germline V gene.

The chain recombines TRBV15 with TRBJ2-7; 10 nucleotides agree with TRBD2. Germline V lookup: CDR1 LNHNV, CDR2 YYDKDF (reference sequence). This CDR3 has 16 amino acids. V was pared by 0 bases and J by 5 bases, with 7 bases of the junction left unmatched. This CDR3 reads CATSRDYSGRSHEQYF. In DNA, the CDR3 is TGTGCCACCAGCAGAGACTATAGCGGGAGGTCCCACGAGCAGTACTTC.